Listed here are 7 T cell receptor beta chains from one sample, sequenced in a study of OX40 agonist ivuxolimab in advanced cancers. The table came from immunoSEQ multiplex PCR; TCRdb's copy has only in-frame clones and leaves some out. This table has 60,000 to 70,000 clones, more than 65% appearing once. The sample here was CD4+ or CD8+ T cells sorted from blood, taken in a trial of the OX40 agonist ivuxolimab. All receptors derive from an adult with an advanced solid tumor such as melanoma, head and neck, liver or kidney cancer.

This clone came up a few times. The chain couples TRBV5-1 to TRBJ1-6, with no clear D. The CDR3 consists of 15 residues. Looked up from germline, CDR1 is SGHRS and CDR2 is YFSETQ. The V and J ends lost 4 bases and 5 bases respectively, with 13 bases between them. The DNA of the CDR3 is TGCGCCAGCAGCCCGGCGGCCCTGCATAATTCACCCCTCCACTTT. Translation gives CASSPAALHNSPLHF.

V is TRBV5-6 and J is TRBJ2-3, with 9 bases lining up with TRBD2. CDR3 length: 16 residues. V was pared by 2 bases and J by 6 bases, with 10 bases of the junction left unmatched. Germline-derived CDR1 and CDR2 are SGHDT and YYEEEE. Here the CDR3 reads CASSFHLRGGQDTQYF. The CDR3 DNA is TGTGCCAGCAGCTTCCACCTGCGGGGGGGTCAGGATACGCAGTATTTT.

The chain combines TRBV19 with TRBJ1-5, with a possible D match to TRBD1 (5 bases). V lost 7 bases, J lost 7 bases, and 17 bases lay in between. CDR1 is LNHDA and CDR2 is SQIVND in the germline V gene (reference sequence). The CDR3 spans 14 residues. This chain's CDR3 is CASTGSRAGQPQHF. In DNA, the CDR3 is TGTGCCAGTACGGGCTCCAGGGCGGGCCAGCCCCAGCATTTT.

The rearrangement uses TRBV2 and TRBJ1-5; D may be TRBD1 (6 bases). Germline-derived CDR1 and CDR2 are SNHLY and FYNNEI. Trimming took 5 bases from V and 1 from J, leaving 12 bases between them. The CDR3 totals 15 residues. DNA for the CDR3: TGTGCCAGCAGTCCGAGTACAGGGAGCAATCAGCCCCAGCATTTT. Its protein product is CASSPSTGSNQPQHF.

The chain employs TRBV11-2 and TRBJ2-2; D remains unclear. CDR1 and CDR2 from the germline V gene are SGHAT and FQNNGV. The CDR3 totals 14 residues. V was pared by 5 bases and J by 0 bases, with 7 bases between. CDR3 sequence (DNA): TGTGCCAGCAGCCCCACAGCGAACACCGGGGAGCTGTTTTTT. It translates to CASSPTANTGELFF.

This rearrangement joins TRBV5-1 to TRBJ2-7, with 7 bases that match TRBD1. Per the germline V gene, CDR1 is SGHRS and CDR2 is YFSETQ. The CDR3 is 14 amino acids. V was pared by 0 bases and J by 3 bases, with 3 bases of the junction left unmatched. This CDR3 reads CASSLAGQSYEQYF. CDR3 DNA sequence: TGCGCCAGCAGCTTGGCGGGACAGAGCTACGAGCAGTACTTC.

J is TRBJ2-4 and V is TRBV9; D tentatively fits TRBD1 or TRBD2 (5 bases each). This CDR3 is 16 amino acids long. Germline-derived CDR1 and CDR2 are SGDLS and YYNGEE. V shed 0 bases and J shed 5 bases, with 15 bases lying between them. This CDR3 is CASSVEDGTFQNIQYF. For the CDR3, the DNA is TGTGCCAGCAGCGTAGAGGACGGGACGTTTCAAAACATTCAGTACTTC. Full variable domain (rest looked up from reference TRBV9 and TRBJ2-4): DSGVTQTPKHLITATGQRVTLRCSPRSGDLSVYWYQQSLDQGLQFLIQYYNGEERAKGNILERFSAQQFPDLHSELNLSSLELGDSALYFCASSVEDGTFQNIQYFGAGTRLSVL.